Below, 27 T cell receptor beta chains from the same sample are listed, as sequenced in a study of blood T cell repertoires in COVID-19. TCRdb's table, derived via immunoSEQ multiplex PCR, lists solely in-frame clones and lacks some. The profile shows hundreds of thousands of clones, 88% of them singletons. Sequenced sample: peripheral blood. These receptors were obtained from a woman aged 70-85 years with COVID-19, enrolled during active disease.

This clone was recorded a few times. V gene TRBV18 combines with J gene TRBJ1-2; TRBD1 matches 8 bases. In germline, CDR1 is KGHSH, CDR2 LQKENI. This CDR3 spans 16 amino acids. V lost 4 bases and J lost 0; bases outside the gene matches: 7. CDR3 sequence reads: CASSLSGTGTNYGYTF. Written as DNA, the CDR3 is TGTGCCAGCTCACTCTCCGGGACAGGAACTAACTATGGCTACACCTTC.

The V gene is TRBV19, the J gene TRBJ1-3; 7 nucleotides align to TRBD1. Germline assignment: CDR1 LNHDA and CDR2 SQIVND (reference sequence). V trimming: 5 bases; J trimming: 0 bases; junction bases outside the gene matches: 7. The CDR3 extends over 16 amino acids. CDR3 DNA sequence: TGTGCCAGTAGTCCCGATTGGGACAGCTCTGGAAACACCATATATTTT. Translating gives CASSPDWDSSGNTIYF.

This sequence joins TRBV28 and TRBJ1-5; TRBD1 matches at 7 bases. V shed 3 bases and J 0 bases; nucleotides not matched to a gene: 5. The germline V gene has CDR1 MDHEN and CDR2 SYDVKM. The CDR3 extends over 16 amino acids. CDR3 sequence: CASSLGQRNSNQPQHF. DNA of the CDR3: TGTGCCAGCAGTTTGGGACAGAGGAATAGCAATCAGCCCCAGCATTTT.

This chain uses TRBV2 with TRBJ2-1; maybe TRBD2 (6 bases). V lost 3 bases and J 4 bases, leaving 13 bases between the germline ends. Per germline, CDR1 SNHLY and CDR2 FYNNEI. This CDR3 contains 15 residues. The CDR3 DNA reads TGTGCCAGCAGTGAGTTCGGGGGTTCGTACAATGAGCAGTTCTTC. Translated: CASSEFGGSYNEQFF.

The chain couples TRBV2 to TRBJ2-5; TRBD1 is a possible D gene (5 bases). The V end was cut by 8 bases, the J end by 3 bases, with 13 bases between. Germline V gives CDR1 SNHLY, CDR2 FYNNEI. The CDR3 contains 13 residues. The CDR3 nucleotides are TGTGCCAGCTCCCCTAGGGGCGAAGAGACCCAGTACTTC. This gives the protein CASSPRGEETQYF.

This chain joins TRBV3-1 (or the pseudogene TRBV3-2) and TRBJ1-4; maybe TRBD1 (6 bases). This CDR3 is 14 amino acids long. CDR1 and CDR2 (germline): LGHDT, YNNKEL (reference sequence). The ends were cut back, 5 bases at V and 8 bases at J, with 15 bases in the middle. The DNA for the CDR3 is TGTGCCAGCAGCGGTTTGGGGGCGGACGAAAAACTGTTTTTT. Translated, it gives CASSGLGADEKLFF.

Concerning this clone: Other nucleotide sequences from this sample produce the same CDR3. The rearrangement joins TRBV29-1 to TRBJ2-7; the D is unclear. CDR1 is SQVTM, CDR2 ANQGSEA, per germline. V was pared by 6 bases and J by 0 bases, with 9 bases between. The CDR3 spans 12 residues. The DNA of the CDR3 is TGCAGCGTCGAGCTAAGCTCCTACGAGCAGTACTTC. This encodes CSVELSSYEQYF.

The gene calls are TRBV19 and TRBJ1-1, with TRBD1 as a possible D gene (6 bases). The CDR3 contains 17 residues. Germline assignment: CDR1 LNHDA and CDR2 SQIVND (reference sequence). Between the trimmed V and J ends, which lost 3 bases and 0 bases, there was a span of 17 bases. Written as DNA, the CDR3 is TGTGCCAGTAGTATTCAGTTCATACAGGGCTTGAACACTGAAGCTTTCTTT. It encodes CASSIQFIQGLNTEAFF. Full variable domain (remainder filled in from reference TRBV19 and TRBJ1-1): DGGITQSPKYLFRKEGQNVTLSCEQNLNHDAMYWYRQDPGQGLRLIYYSQIVNDFQKGDIAEGYSVSREKKESFPLTVTSAQKNPTAFYLCASSIQFIQGLNTEAFFGQGTRLTVV.

The rearrangement uses TRBV14 and TRBJ1-2; D call uncertain. The V and J ends lost 1 base and 8 bases respectively, with 14 bases between them. CDR1 and CDR2 from the germline V gene are SGHDN and FVKESK. This CDR3 spans 14 amino acids. CDR3 sequence: CASSQGYPSNGYTF. The CDR3 bases are TGTGCCAGCAGCCAAGGTTACCCCTCTAACGGCTACACCTTC.

The V and J genes are TRBV27 and TRBJ2-3; tentative D call: TRBD2 (5 bases). V was pared by 2 bases and J by 2 bases, with 8 bases between. This CDR3 is 14 amino acids long. Per the germline V gene, CDR1 is MNHEY and CDR2 is SMNVEV (reference sequence). CDR3 bases: TGTGCCAGCAGTTTAACTAGAACCACAGATACGCAGTATTTT. It encodes CASSLTRTTDTQYF.

The V and J genes are TRBV3-1 (or the pseudogene TRBV3-2) and TRBJ2-7, with D unresolved. The CDR3 loop spans 15 amino acids. V was trimmed by 0 bases and J by 2 bases, leaving 11 bases between them. Germline V gives CDR1 LGHDT, CDR2 YNNKEL (reference sequence). This chain's CDR3 is CASSQDYRPTYEQYF. In nucleotides, the CDR3 is TGTGCCAGCAGCCAAGATTACAGACCGACCTACGAGCAGTACTTC.

The chain is built from TRBV6-2 or TRBV6-3 and TRBJ2-6; D uncertain. This CDR3 spans 15 amino acids. In germline, CDR1 is MNHEY, CDR2 SVGEGT. Trimming removed 3 bases from V and 0 bases from J, with 6 bases in between. CDR3 DNA sequence: TGTGCCAGCAGTTATCAGAACTCTGGGGCCAACGTCCTGACTTTC. Its protein product is CASSYQNSGANVLTF.

The rearrangement joins TRBV6-5 to TRBJ2-7, with 8 bases that match TRBD1. Germline loops: CDR1 MNHEY, CDR2 SVGAGI. This CDR3 has 14 residues. Trimming took 6 bases from V and 0 from J; bases not matched to a gene: 4. In nucleotides, the CDR3 is TGTGCCAGCAGGACAGGGGTGAACTCCTACGAGCAGTACTTC. As protein: CASRTGVNSYEQYF.

The CDR3 DNA follows: TGTGCCCCCAGGGGAGAGGGGGCCACTGAAGCTTTCTTT. This codes for CAPRGEGATEAFF. The chain employs TRBV10-3 and TRBJ1-1, with 7 nucleotides matching TRBD1. The CDR3 loop spans 13 amino acids. Germline V CDR1 and CDR2: ENHRY, SYGVKD. J was trimmed by 4 bases and V by 11 bases; bases with no gene match: 10.

The rearrangement joins TRBV11-1 to TRBJ2-3; tentative D call: TRBD2 (6 bases). Germline V gene lookup returns CDR1 SGHAT and CDR2 FQDESV (reference sequence). Trimming shortened V by 4 bases and J by 1 base, and 9 bases separated the two germline ends. The CDR3 covers 14 residues. The CDR3 sequence: CASSYSGGTDTQYF. CDR3 nucleotides: TGTGCCAGCAGCTATTCGGGGGGCACAGATACGCAGTATTTT.

V gene TRBV6-7 combines with J gene TRBJ1-5; 9 nucleotides agree with TRBD1. TRBV6-7 is assigned to the ORF class and has an uncertain function. The V segment lost 2 bases and the J segment 4 bases; nucleotides outside the gene matches: 6. The CDR3 runs 16 residues. The CDR3 sequence: CASSYRNRGPNQPQHF. CDR3 in DNA: TGTGCCAGCAGTTACAGGAACAGGGGGCCTAATCAGCCCCAGCATTTT.

The chain joins TRBV30 to TRBJ1-2; TRBD1 is a possible D gene (5 bases). Germline CDR1 and CDR2: GTSNPN and SVGIG (reference sequence). Trimming took 1 base from V and 0 from J, leaving 12 bases between them. The CDR3 is 15 residues long. The CDR3 region is CAWSAAGPSNYGYTF. The CDR3 DNA reads TGTGCCTGGAGTGCGGCGGGGCCCTCTAACTATGGCTACACCTTC.

The J gene is TRBJ1-1, the V gene TRBV27; 8 nucleotides align to TRBD1. Germline CDR1 reads MNHEY; CDR2 reads SMNVEV (reference sequence). This CDR3 is built from 12 residues. The V and J ends lost 4 bases and 8 bases, in that order; junction bases with no gene match: 3. CDR3 nucleotides: TGTGCCAGCAGTTCCCCAGGGGGCGAAGCTTTCTTT. As protein: CASSSPGGEAFF.

The chain couples TRBV7-2 to TRBJ1-4; 7 positions match TRBD1. The CDR3 covers 14 residues. The germline V gene encodes CDR1 SGHTA and CDR2 FQGNSA. J was trimmed by 5 bases and V by 2 bases; bases with no gene match: 2. The CDR3 nucleotides read TGTGCCAGCAGCTTAATGGGACAGAATGAAAAACTGTTTTTT. It is translated as CASSLMGQNEKLFF.

The chain couples TRBV4-3 to TRBJ1-2; 9 positions agree with TRBD1. Germline trimming cut 0 bases from V and 4 bases from J; bases unmatched to any gene: 12. Germline V gives CDR1 LGHNA, CDR2 YSLEER. CDR3 length: 18 amino acids. CDR3 in DNA: TGCGCCAGCAGCCAAGATCTGGGGGGGACAGGGATGATCTATGGCTACACCTTC. Its translation: CASSQDLGGTGMIYGYTF.

The chain employs TRBV7-2 and TRBJ2-5; D remains unclear. V was trimmed by 6 bases and J by 0 bases, leaving 8 bases between them. Germline CDR1 reads SGHTA; CDR2 reads FQGNSA. This CDR3 contains 13 residues. The CDR3 loop is CASRGTNQETQYF. The CDR3 nucleotides are TGTGCCAGCAGAGGTACTAACCAAGAGACCCAGTACTTC.

V usage is TRBV4-1 and J usage is TRBJ1-2, with 7 bases identical to TRBD1. CDR3 length equals 16 residues. Trimming removed 1 base from V and 7 bases from J; junction bases left unmatched: 12. The germline gives CDR1 MGHRA, CDR2 YSYEKL. The DNA for the CDR3 is TGCGCCAGCAGCCAAGTCTCCGCAGGGGGGAATGGTGGCTACACCTTC. Translated, it gives CASSQVSAGGNGGYTF.

J is TRBJ1-1 and V is TRBV2, with 7 bases lining up with TRBD1. Germline CDR1 SNHLY, CDR2 FYNNEI. This CDR3 is built from 16 residues. Unmatched junction bases numbered 16, after V lost 9 bases and J lost 3 bases. The CDR3 sequence is CASPPGEGAQDTEAFF. In DNA, the CDR3 is TGTGCCAGTCCTCCGGGCGAGGGGGCGCAGGACACTGAAGCTTTCTTT.

This chain's CDR3 is CSVEDLHRGRTEAFF. In DNA form, the CDR3 reads TGCAGCGTTGAAGATCTACACAGGGGGCGGACTGAAGCTTTCTTT. V usage is TRBV29-1 and J usage is TRBJ1-1; 9 bases fit TRBD1. V lost 0 bases and J lost 5; bases outside the gene matches: 7. The CDR3 is 15 amino acids. Germline V gene sequence: CDR1 SQVTM, CDR2 ANQGSEA.

V is TRBV5-5 and J is TRBJ1-3; D is unclear. CDR3 length: 15 residues. Trimming pared 1 base from V and 0 bases from J, leaving 8 bases between. Germline V lookup: CDR1 SGHKS, CDR2 YYEKEE (reference sequence). The CDR3 protein is CASSLQAHSGNTIYF. The DNA of the CDR3 is TGTGCCAGCAGCTTGCAGGCCCACTCTGGAAACACCATATATTTT.

The chain couples TRBV24-1 to TRBJ2-5, with TRBD2 matching 8 bases. Germline V lookup: CDR1 KGHDR, CDR2 SFDVKD. V trimming: 6 bases; J trimming: 2 bases; junction bases outside the gene matches: 4. This CDR3 region has 14 residues. In DNA, the CDR3 is TGTGCCACCAGTCCCCCGGGGGGGCAAGAGACCCAGTACTTC. As protein: CATSPPGGQETQYF.

This chain joins TRBV13 and TRBJ2-3; a possible D gene is TRBD2 (7 bases). This CDR3 has 17 residues. Germline V gene lookup returns CDR1 PRHDT and CDR2 FYEKMQ (reference sequence). Trimming left V 5 bases short and J 2 bases short, with 20 bases between. Here the CDR3 reads CASSLITGGPLTDTQYF. Written as DNA, the CDR3 is TGTGCCAGCAGCCTCATCACGGGGGGCCCCCTCACAGATACGCAGTATTTT.